This TCR beta chain was sequenced in a study of breast tumors, draining lymph nodes, adjacent tissues. Study-wide results and caveats: Most tumor T cells seemingly derive from lymph node, then expand in tumor. Tumor TCR diversity was below lymph nodes but above nontumor tissue. Tumor and nontumor repertoires were significantly more similar in luminal-like than in basal-like breast cancer.

TCRdb called the multiplex PCR reads again in MiXCR, with one record for every CDR3 protein. The table records some 130,000 distinct CDR3 sequences, about a fifth of them present only once. With respect to this clonotype: The antigen is not known.

The junction had 6 bases not matched to a gene; V was cut back by 8 bases and J by 6 bases. The germline CDR1 and CDR2 sequences are MNHEY and SVGEGT. The length of the CDR3 is 13 residues. The lymph nodes were axillary draining lymph nodes from breast cancer patients. The receptor was isolated from a female donor with breast cancer. Some clones in this sample may be carry-over from other donors' samples. Sample: axillary lymph node tissue. The chain uses TRBV6-2 or TRBV6-3 and TRBJ1-5; 8 bases line up with TRBD1. The CDR3: CASADRGGQPQHF. The CDR3 bases are TGTGCCAGCGCCGACAGGGGTGGTCAGCCCCAGCATTTT.